The clone carrying this TCR beta chain occurred a few times. Its matching antigen is unknown. These data belong to a study of vaccination and CD4 T cells after COVID-19. Treatment defined: approximately 11-day PBMC culture with coronavirus spike peptide pools or control peptides (ViraFEST assay). Gathered ahead of the COVID-19 pandemic (2011-2018) were the CD4+ T cells of the unexposed donor. Each well held 2 million or so PBMCs in IL-2 (roughly 10 IU/ml) medium with 8.5 to 10 ug/ml peptide pools. The CDR3 runs to 14 residues. Germline V gene data show CDR1 as KGHDR and CDR2 as SFDVKD. Trimming cost V 11 bases and J 7 bases, with 23 bases left between them. The Oncomine TCR Beta short-read assay was applied to DNA of cultured CD4+ T cells. Investigators isolated genomic DNA from cultured CD4+ T cells. Via MiXCR, TCRdb re-called the PCR reads, giving one row per CDR3 protein. The sample records roughly 7,300 distinct CDR3 sequences, approximately 33% being singletons.

Sequenced input: CD4+ T cells from blood, cultured in vitro. The TCR was taken from a human donor in good health. The J gene is TRBJ2-7, the V gene TRBV24-1; a weak D match, TRBD1 (5 bases). CDR3 nucleotide sequence: TGTGCCAGGCGAAGGGGCCCCCACATGTGGGAGCAGTACTTC. Protein product: CARRRGPHMWEQYF.